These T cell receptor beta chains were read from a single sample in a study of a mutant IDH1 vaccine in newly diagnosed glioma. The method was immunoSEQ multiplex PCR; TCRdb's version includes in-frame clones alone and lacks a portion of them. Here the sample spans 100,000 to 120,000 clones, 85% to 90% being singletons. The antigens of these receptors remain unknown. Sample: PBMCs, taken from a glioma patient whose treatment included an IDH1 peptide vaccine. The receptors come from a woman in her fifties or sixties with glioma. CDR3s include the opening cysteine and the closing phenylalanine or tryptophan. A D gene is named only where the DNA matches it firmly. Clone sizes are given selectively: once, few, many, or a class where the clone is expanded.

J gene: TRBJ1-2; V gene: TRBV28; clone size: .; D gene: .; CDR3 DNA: TGTGCCAGCAGTTTATCCGACGGTAACTATGGCTACACCTTC; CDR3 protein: CASSLSDGNYGYTF
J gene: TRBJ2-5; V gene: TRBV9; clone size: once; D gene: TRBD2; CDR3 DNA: TGTGCCAGCAGCATCAGGACTAGCGGGAGGGAGACCCAGTACTTC; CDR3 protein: CASSIRTSGRETQYF
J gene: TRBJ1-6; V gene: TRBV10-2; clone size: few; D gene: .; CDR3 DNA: TGCGCCAGCAGTGAAATACGCCTGGATGATTCACCCCTCCACTTT; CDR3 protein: CASSEIRLDDSPLHF
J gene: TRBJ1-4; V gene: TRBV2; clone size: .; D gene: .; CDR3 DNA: TGTGCCAGCAGTGATAAGAGAGCCTCCTCAACTAATGAAAAACTGTTTTTT; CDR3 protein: CASSDKRASSTNEKLFF
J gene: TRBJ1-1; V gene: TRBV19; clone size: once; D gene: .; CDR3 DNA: TGTGCCACCGCAGGGGTAGGCACTGAAGCTTTCTTT; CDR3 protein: CATAGVGTEAFF
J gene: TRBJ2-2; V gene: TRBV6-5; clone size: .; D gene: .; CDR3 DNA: TGTGCCAGCAGTTACAGGGGGGAGCGGACCGGGGAGCTGTTTTTT; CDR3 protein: CASSYRGERTGELFF
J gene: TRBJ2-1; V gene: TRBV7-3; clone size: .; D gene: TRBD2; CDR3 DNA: TGTGCCAGCAGCCCCTCCGGGACTAGCCATGAGCAGTTCTTC; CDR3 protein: CASSPSGTSHEQFF
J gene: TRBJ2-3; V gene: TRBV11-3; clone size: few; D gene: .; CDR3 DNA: TGTGCCAGCAGCTTAAGCGGAACTAGCACAGATACGCAGTATTTT; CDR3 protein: CASSLSGTSTDTQYF
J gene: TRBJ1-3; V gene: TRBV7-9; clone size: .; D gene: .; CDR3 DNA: TGTGCCAGCAGCCTCGCAAACACCATATATTTT; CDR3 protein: CASSLANTIYF
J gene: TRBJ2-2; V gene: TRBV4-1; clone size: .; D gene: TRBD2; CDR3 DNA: TGCGCCAGCAGCCAAGTAGGACTAGCGGGAGGTCGGACCGGGGAGCTGTTTTTT; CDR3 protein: CASSQVGLAGGRTGELFF
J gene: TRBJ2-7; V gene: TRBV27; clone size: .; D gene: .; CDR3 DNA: TGTGCCAGCAGTTTAGGGGACGGTCCCTACGAGCAGTACTTC; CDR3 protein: CASSLGDGPYEQYF
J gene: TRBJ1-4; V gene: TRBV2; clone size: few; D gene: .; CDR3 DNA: TGTGCCAGCAGTCCCACCGTCCAGGGCCGTAATGAAAAACTGTTTTTT; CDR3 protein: CASSPTVQGRNEKLFF
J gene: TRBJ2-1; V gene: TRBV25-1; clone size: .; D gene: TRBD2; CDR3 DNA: TGTGCCAGCAGGGGGACTAGCGGGGCTTCCTACAATGAGCAGTTCTTC; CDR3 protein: CASRGTSGASYNEQFF
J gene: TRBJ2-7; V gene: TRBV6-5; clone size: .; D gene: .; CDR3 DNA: TGTGCCAGCAGTCGCACCGGGACGGCGTCCTACGAGCAGTACTTC; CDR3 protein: CASSRTGTASYEQYF
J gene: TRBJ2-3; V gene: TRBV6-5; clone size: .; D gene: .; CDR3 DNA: TGTGCCAGCCGTCCCGGGCCTAGCACAGATACGCAGTATTTT; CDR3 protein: CASRPGPSTDTQYF
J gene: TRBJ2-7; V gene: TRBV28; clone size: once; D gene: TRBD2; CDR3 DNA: TGTGCCAGCAGTTTAAGGGGACTAGCCTACGAGCAGTACTTC; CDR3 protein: CASSLRGLAYEQYF
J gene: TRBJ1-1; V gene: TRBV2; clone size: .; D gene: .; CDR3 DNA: TGTGCCAGCAGGAGTTCGGTATTCGGTACTGAAGCTTTCTTT; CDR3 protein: CASRSSVFGTEAFF
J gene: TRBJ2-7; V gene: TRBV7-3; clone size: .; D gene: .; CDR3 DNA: TGTGCCAGCAGCTCGAACGCCGGCTACGTAGAGCAGTACTTC; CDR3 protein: CASSSNAGYVEQYF
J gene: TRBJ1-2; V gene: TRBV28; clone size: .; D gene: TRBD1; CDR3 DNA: TGTGCCAGCAGCCCGACAGGGGTAGGGGGCTACACCTTC; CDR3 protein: CASSPTGVGGYTF
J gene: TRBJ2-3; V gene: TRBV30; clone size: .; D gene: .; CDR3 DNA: TGTGCCTGGACCAAAACGGGGAGCACAGATACGCAGTATTTT; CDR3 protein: CAWTKTGSTDTQYF
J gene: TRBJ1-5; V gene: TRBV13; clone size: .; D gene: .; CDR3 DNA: TGTGCCAGCAGCTCAGGGTCCCGGGGCAATCAGCCCCAGCATTTT; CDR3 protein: CASSSGSRGNQPQHF
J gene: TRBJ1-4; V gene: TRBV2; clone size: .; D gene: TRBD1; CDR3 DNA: TGTGCCAGCAGTCCGCGGACAGGGGGGGATAATGAAAAACTGTTTTTT; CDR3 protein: CASSPRTGGDNEKLFF
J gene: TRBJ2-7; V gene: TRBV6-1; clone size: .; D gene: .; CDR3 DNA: TGTGCCAGCAGTGAAGCGGACTTAGGGCTAGCGACTTACGAGCAGTACTTC; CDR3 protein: CASSEADLGLATYEQYF
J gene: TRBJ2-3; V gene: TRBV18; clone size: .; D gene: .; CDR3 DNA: TGTGCCAGCTCACCGGACCTAGCTTATACTAGCACAGATACGCAGTATTTT; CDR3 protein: CASSPDLAYTSTDTQYF
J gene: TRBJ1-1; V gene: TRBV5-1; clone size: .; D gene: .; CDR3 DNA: TGCGCCAGCACCGACAGGAACACTGAAGCTTTCTTT; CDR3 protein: CASTDRNTEAFF
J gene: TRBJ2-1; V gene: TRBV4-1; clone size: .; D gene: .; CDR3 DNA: TGCGCCAGCAGCCTTCTAGGGAGTTCCTACAATGAGCAGTTCTTC; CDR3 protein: CASSLLGSSYNEQFF
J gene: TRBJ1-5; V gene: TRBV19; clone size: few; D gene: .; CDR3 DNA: TGTGCCAGTAGATCAGGGGTTATTCAGCCCCAGCATTTT; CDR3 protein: CASRSGVIQPQHF
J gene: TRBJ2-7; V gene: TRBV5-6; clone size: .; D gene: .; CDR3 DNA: TGTGCCAGCGGACTTAGCACCCAGGGGCCCTACGAGCAGTACTTC; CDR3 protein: CASGLSTQGPYEQYF
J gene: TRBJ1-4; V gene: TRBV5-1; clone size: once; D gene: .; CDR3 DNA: TGCGCCAGCAGCTTGGAACGAAAGAATGAAAAACTGTTTTTT; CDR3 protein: CASSLERKNEKLFF
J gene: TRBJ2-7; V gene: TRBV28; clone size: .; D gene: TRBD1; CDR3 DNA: TGTGCCAGCAGCTGGACAGGGGTTAAGAGGGGGGCCTACGAGCAGTACTTC; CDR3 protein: CASSWTGVKRGAYEQYF
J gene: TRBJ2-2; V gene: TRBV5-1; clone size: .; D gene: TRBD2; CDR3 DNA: TGCGCCAGCAGCTTGTTACCGGGAGGTAACACCGGGGAGCTGTTTTTT; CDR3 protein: CASSLLPGGNTGELFF
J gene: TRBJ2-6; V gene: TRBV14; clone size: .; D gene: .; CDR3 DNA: TGTGCCAGCAGCCAAGAGCTAACTGGGGCCAACGTCCTGACTTTC; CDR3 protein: CASSQELTGANVLTF
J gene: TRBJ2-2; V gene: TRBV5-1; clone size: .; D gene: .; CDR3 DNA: TGCGCCAGCAGCTTGCAAAGTAACACCGGGGAGCTGTTTTTT; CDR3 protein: CASSLQSNTGELFF
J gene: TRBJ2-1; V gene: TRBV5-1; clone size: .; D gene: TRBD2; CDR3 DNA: TGCGCCAGCAGCCTGACTAGCGGAGAATACAATGAGCAGTTCTTC; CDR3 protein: CASSLTSGEYNEQFF
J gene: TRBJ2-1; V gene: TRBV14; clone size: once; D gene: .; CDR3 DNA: TGTGCCAGCAGCTTTCTCAATGAGCAGTTCTTC; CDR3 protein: CASSFLNEQFF
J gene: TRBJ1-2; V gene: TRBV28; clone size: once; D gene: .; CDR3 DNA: TGTGCCAGCAGTTCCCCAGGGCGGGACTATGGCTACACCTTC; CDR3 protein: CASSSPGRDYGYTF
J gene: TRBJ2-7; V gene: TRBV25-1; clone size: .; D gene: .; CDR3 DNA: TGTGCCAGCAGTGAATCTAACTACGAGCAGTACTTC; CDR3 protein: CASSESNYEQYF
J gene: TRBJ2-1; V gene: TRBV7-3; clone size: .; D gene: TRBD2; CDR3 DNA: TGTGCCAGCAGCTTACGAACTAGCGGCTACAATGAGCAGTTCTTC; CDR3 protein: CASSLRTSGYNEQFF
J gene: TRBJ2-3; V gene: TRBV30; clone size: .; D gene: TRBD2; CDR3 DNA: TGTGCCTGGACATCTAGCGGGGCAGATACGCAGTATTTT; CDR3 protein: CAWTSSGADTQYF
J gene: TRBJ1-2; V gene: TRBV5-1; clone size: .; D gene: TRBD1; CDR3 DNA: TGCGCCAGCAGCTCCGGACAGGGAGCGGTCGACTATGGCTACACCTTC; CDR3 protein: CASSSGQGAVDYGYTF
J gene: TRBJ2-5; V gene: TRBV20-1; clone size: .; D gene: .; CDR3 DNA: TGCAGTGGTGGGCAAGAGACCCAGTACTTC; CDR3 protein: CSGGQETQYF
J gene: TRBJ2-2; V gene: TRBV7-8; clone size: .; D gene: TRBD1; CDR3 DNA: TGTGCCAGCAGCTTAAGGAGGACAGGGTCCACCGGGGAGCTGTTTTTT; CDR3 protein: CASSLRRTGSTGELFF
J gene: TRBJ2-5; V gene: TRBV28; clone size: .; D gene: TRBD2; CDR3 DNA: TGTGCCAGCAGTTCCGATTGGACTAGCGGGAGAAGGGCAGAGACCCAGTACTTC; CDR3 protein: CASSSDWTSGRRAETQYF
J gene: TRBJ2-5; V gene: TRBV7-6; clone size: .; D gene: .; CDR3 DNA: TGTGCCAGCGGGGAGACCCAGTACTTC; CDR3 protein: CASGETQYF
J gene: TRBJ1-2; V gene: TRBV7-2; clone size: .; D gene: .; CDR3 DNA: TGTGCCAGCAGCTTAGCGACGGGGCTAGACTATGGCTACACCTTC; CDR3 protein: CASSLATGLDYGYTF
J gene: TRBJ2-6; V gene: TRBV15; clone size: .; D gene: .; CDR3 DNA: TGTGCCACCAGCAGAGAGGGTGGCCGTTTGAGCTCTGGGGCCAACGTCCTGACTTTC; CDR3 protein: CATSREGGRLSSGANVLTF
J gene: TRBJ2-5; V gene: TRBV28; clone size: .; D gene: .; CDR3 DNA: TGTGCCAGCAGGGACGGGAGTCTAAGGTGGGCCCAGTACTTC; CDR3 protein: CASRDGSLRWAQYF
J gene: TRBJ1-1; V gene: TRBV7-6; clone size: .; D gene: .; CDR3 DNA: TGTGCCAGCAGCCAAGGGGCCAACACTGAAGCTTTCTTT; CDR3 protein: CASSQGANTEAFF
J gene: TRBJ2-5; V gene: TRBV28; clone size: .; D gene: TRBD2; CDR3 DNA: TGTGCCAGCAGGTCACCTTTCCTCCGCTCGACTAGCGGTGAGATAGGGACCCAGTACTTC; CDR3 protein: CASRSPFLRSTSGEIGTQYF
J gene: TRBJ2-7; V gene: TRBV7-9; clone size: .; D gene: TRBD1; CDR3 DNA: TGTGCCAGCAGCCCCAGGACAGGGATCAACTACGAGCAGTACTTC; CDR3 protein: CASSPRTGINYEQYF
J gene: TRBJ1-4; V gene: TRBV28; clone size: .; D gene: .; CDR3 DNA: TGTGCCAGCAGTTCCCCGGACGGTTTTGGGAAGCAACTGTTTTTT; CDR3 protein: CASSSPDGFGKQLFF
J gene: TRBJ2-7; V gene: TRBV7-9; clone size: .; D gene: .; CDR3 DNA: TGTGCCAGCAGCTCCCCAAACTACGAGCAGTACTTC; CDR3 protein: CASSSPNYEQYF
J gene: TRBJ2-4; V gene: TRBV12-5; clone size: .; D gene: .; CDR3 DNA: TGTGCTAGGTTCCGACTGGAAGCCAAAAACATTCAGTACTTC; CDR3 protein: CARFRLEAKNIQYF
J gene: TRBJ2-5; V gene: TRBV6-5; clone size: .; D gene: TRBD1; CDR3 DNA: TGTGCCAGCAGTTACAGAGGGGGCGAAGAGACCCAGTACTTC; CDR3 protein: CASSYRGGEETQYF
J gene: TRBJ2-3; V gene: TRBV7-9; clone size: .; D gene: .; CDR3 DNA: TGTGCCAGCAGCTCCCCTCTTTATCCGGGGTCAGGTACGCAGTATTTT; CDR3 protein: CASSSPLYPGSGTQYF
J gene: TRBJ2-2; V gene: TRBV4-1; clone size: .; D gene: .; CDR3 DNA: TGCGCCAGCAGCCAAGATCCGCGGTGGTCCCCCGGGGAGCTGTTTTTT; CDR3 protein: CASSQDPRWSPGELFF
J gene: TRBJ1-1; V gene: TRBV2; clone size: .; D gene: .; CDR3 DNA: TGTGCCAGCAGGGGATACACTGAAGCTTTCTTT; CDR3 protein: CASRGYTEAFF